The present T cell receptor beta chain was sequenced within a study of beta chain features in type 1 diabetes. The study, taken as a whole, reports: When VDJ junctions were examined, type 1 diabetes patients showed fewer insertions and more deletions.

Since all of the isolated RNA was reverse transcribed, expressed TCRB transcripts were what got sequenced. Measured with immunoSEQ multiplex PCR; TCRdb has only the in-frame clones, and not every one. The profile shows hundreds of thousands of clones, approximately 28% of them singletons. A note on this clone: Its target is unknown.

The CDR3 consists of 11 residues. Trimming cost V 2 bases and J 16 bases; bases outside gene matches: 2. Looked up from germline, CDR1 is MDHEN and CDR2 is SYDVKM. About 116 mL of blood, on average, came from one heparinised draw per donor. The source of this sequence is a young man in good health. The sample consisted of naive CD4+ T cells from blood. The gene calls are TRBV28 and TRBJ2-1; 10 bases map to TRBD2. The CDR3 sequence: CASSLGTSEFF. CDR3 in DNA: TGTGCCAGCAGTTTAGGGACTAGCGAATTCTTC.